This TCR beta chain was observed in a study of glioma-infiltrating T cells after dendritic cell vaccination. From germline, CDR1 is LGHNA and CDR2 YSLEER. This CDR3 contains 15 residues. With 0 bases removed from V and 5 bases from J, the gap between germline ends came to 10 bases. Sample time point: after dendritic cell vaccination, including at tumor progression/relapse. Only patients with spare fresh-frozen tumor and over two years of follow-up were included. Input was 2 ug genomic DNA, or all available if less. Amplification used 60 V beta primers and 13 J beta primers. Only in-frame clones appear in the TCRdb table, and some are missing; sequencing was by immunoSEQ multiplex PCR. The sample lists some 60,000 clones; just under 85% were seen once.

This receptor was obtained from a human donor with glioblastoma. Sequencing was performed on blood, taken after dendritic cell vaccination. The V call is TRBV4-3, the J call TRBJ1-4; possibly TRBD1 for D (6 bases). The CDR3 sequence: CASSQELGANEKLFF. The CDR3 DNA reads TGCGCCAGCAGCCAAGAATTGGGGGCGAATGAAAAACTGTTTTTT.